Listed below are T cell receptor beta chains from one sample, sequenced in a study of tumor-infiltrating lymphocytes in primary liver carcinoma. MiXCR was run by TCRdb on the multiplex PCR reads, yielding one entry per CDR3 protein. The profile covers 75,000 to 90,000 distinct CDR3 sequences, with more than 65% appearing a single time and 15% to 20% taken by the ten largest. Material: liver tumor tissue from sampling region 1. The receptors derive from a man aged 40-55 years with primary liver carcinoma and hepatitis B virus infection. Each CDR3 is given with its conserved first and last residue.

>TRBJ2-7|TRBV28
CASNQPWDSSSYEQYF
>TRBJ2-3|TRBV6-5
CVSRPGTGNYDIQYF
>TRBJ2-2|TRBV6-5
CYSSSLSGRTTGEPFF
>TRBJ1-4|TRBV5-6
CTSSLKGTAEKLFF
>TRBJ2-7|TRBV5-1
CASSSERGGYEQYF
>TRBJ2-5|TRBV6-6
CASSYGTSFGETKYF
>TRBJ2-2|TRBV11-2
CASSDSWARVTNIREQFF
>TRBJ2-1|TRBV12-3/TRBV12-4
CTSTPTSANERFF
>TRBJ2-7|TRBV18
CASSPLGGTQYEQYF
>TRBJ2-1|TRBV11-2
CASSLADTAYNEQFF
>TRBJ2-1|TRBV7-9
CARNLRGVRGNEQFF
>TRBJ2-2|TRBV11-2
CVSSPGENTGELFF
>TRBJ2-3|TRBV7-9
CTSSLALAATDTQYF
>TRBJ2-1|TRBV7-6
CASSLELVQFF
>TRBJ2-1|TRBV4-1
CTNSQAEGYNEQLF
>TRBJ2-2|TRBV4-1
CASVGEAGTGELFF
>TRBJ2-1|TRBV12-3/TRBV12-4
CASGTGQRGDEQFF
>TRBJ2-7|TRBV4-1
CAISQEGQAYEQYF
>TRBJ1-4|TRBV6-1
CASSENLPLESEKLFF
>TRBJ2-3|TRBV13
CATSLGTGGGQDTQYF
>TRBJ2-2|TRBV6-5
CVSSLTPNTVELFF
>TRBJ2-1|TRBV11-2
CVRTRTGTINEQFF